This T cell receptor (beta chain) was documented in a study of T-cell memory formation after mild COVID-19. Looking at the study overall: In these data, TCR clusters were largely donor specific. General observations from the study: Later expanders leaned toward CD4+, whereas clones contracting from day 15 to 85 were balanced CD4/CD8. CD4+ contracting clones lay mainly in CM and EM, CD8+ ones in EMRA.

The ends were cut back, 0 bases at V and 4 bases at J, with 6 bases in the middle. The germline gives CDR1 SGHRS, CDR2 YFSETQ. The CDR3 runs 13 residues. TCRdb used MiXCR to reprocess the 5' RACE reads, holding one entry per CDR3 protein. The sample includes 300,000 to 400,000 distinct CDR3 sequences, approximately 15% seen only once; the top ten take around 24%. This clonotype was detected many times. Its specificity is not known. The chain combines TRBV5-1 with TRBJ2-3; no reliable D call. Sequences were obtained from PBMCs or a T cell subset sorted from them (not recorded which). The clonotype was recovered from a man between 18 and 29 years old who had mild COVID-19 (a few samples of this study predate the infection). Cell type and time point are not known. In nucleotides, the CDR3 is TGCGCCAGCAGCTTGGTGGGTGCAGATACGCAGTATTTT. Translating it yields CASSLVGADTQYF.